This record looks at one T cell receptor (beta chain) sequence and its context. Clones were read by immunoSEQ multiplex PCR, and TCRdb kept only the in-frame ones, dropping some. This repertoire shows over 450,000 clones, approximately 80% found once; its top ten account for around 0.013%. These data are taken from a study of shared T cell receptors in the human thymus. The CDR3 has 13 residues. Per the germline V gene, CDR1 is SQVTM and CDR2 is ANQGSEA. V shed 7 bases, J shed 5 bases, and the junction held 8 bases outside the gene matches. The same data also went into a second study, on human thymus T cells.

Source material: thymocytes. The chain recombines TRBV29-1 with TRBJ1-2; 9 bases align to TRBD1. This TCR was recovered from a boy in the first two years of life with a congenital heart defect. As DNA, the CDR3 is TGCAGCGCCCTTAGGACAGGGGATTATGGCTACACCTTC. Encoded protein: CSALRTGDYGYTF.